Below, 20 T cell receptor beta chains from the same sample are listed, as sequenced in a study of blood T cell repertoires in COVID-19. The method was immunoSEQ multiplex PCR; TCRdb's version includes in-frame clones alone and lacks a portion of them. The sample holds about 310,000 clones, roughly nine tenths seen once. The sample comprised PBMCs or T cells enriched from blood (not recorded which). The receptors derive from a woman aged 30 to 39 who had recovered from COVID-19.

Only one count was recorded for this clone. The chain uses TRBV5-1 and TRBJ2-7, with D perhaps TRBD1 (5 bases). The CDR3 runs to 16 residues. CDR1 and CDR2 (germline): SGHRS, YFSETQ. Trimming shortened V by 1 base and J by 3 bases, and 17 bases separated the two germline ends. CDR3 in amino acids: CASSLSDSFHFYEQYF. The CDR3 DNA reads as TGCGCCAGCAGCTTGTCCGACAGTTTCCACTTCTACGAGCAGTACTTC.

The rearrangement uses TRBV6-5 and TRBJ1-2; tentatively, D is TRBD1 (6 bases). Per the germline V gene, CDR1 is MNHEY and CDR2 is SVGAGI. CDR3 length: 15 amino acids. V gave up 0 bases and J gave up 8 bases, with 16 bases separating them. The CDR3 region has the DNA TGTGCCAGCAGTTACTCGCCCGGGCCCACAGGGGGCTACACCTTC. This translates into CASSYSPGPTGGYTF.

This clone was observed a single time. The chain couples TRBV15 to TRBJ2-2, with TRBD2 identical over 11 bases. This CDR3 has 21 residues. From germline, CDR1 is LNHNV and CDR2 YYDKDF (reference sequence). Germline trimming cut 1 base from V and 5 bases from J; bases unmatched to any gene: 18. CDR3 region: CATSRGFSFKISGRGTGELFF. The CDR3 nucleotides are TGTGCCACCAGCAGAGGATTCTCCTTTAAAATTAGCGGGAGGGGAACCGGGGAGCTGTTTTTT. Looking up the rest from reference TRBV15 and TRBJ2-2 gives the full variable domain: DAMVIQNPRYQVTQFGKPVTLSCSQTLNHNVMYWYQQKSSQAPKLLFHYYDKDFNNEADTPDNFQSRRPNTSFCFLDIRSPGLGDTAMYLCATSRGFSFKISGRGTGELFFGEGSRLTVL.

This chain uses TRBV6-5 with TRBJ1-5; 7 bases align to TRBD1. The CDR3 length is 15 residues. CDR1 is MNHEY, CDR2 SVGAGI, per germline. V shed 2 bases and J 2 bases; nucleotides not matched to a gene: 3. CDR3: CASSYTTGGNQPQHF. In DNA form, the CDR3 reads TGTGCCAGCAGTTACACAACAGGGGGCAATCAGCCCCAGCATTTT.

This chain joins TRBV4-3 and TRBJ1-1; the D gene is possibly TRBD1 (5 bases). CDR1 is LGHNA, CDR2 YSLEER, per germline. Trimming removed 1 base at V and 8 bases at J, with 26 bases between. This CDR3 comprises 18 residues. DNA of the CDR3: TGCGCCAGCAGCCAAGTTATCAATTTGGGGGGGTTCCCTCCCGAAGCTTTCTTT. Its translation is CASSQVINLGGFPPEAFF.

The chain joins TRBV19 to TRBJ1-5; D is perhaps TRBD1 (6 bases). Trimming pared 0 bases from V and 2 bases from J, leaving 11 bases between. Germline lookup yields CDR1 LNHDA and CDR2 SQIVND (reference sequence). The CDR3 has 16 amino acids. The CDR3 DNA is TGTGCCAGTAGTATAGAGGGGGGGCAGGGCAATCAGCCCCAGCATTTT. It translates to CASSIEGGQGNQPQHF.

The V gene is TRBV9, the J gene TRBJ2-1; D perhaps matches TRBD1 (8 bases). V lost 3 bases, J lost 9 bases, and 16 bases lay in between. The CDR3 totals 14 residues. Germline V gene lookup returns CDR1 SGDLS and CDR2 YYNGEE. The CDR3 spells CASSARQGRAEQFF. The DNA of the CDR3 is TGTGCCAGCAGCGCCCGACAGGGGAGGGCTGAGCAGTTCTTC.

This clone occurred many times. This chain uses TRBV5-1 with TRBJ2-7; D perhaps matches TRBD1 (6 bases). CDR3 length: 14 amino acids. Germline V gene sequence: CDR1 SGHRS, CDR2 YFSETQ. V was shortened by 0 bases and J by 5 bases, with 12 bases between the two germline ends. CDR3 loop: CASSLGQVDNEQYF. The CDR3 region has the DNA TGCGCCAGCAGCTTGGGACAGGTAGACAACGAGCAGTACTTC.

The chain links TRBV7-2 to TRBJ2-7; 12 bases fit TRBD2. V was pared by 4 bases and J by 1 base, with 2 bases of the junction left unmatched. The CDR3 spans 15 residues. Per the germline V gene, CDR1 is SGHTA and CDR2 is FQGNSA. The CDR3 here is CASSSGLAGSYEQYF. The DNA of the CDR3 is TGTGCCAGCAGCTCCGGACTAGCGGGGTCCTACGAGCAGTACTTC.

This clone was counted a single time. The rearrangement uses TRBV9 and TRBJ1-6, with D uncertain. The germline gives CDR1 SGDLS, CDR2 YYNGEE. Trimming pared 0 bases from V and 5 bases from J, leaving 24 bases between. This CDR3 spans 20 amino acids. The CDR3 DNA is TGTGCCAGCAGCGTAGGGTCGATTGGCCCCAAAGTTAGCGATAATTCACCCCTCCACTTT. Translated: CASSVGSIGPKVSDNSPLHF.

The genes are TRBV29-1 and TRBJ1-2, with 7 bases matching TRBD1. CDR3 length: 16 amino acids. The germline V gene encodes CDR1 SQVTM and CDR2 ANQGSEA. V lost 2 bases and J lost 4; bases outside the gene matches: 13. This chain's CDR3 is CSVERARGSGGYGYTF. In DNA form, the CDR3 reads TGCAGCGTTGAAAGGGCAAGGGGTTCAGGGGGCTATGGCTACACCTTC. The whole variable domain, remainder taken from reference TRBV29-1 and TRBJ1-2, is SAVISQKPSRDICQRGTSLTIQCQVDSQVTMMFWYRQQPGQSLTLIATANQGSEATYESGFVIDKFPISRPNLTFSTLTVSNMSPEDSSIYLCSVERARGSGGYGYTFGSGTRLTVV.

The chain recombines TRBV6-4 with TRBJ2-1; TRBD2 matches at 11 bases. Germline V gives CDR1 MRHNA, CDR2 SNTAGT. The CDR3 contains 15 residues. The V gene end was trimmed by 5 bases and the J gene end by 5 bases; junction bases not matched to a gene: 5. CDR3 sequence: CASSLLAGEHNEQFF. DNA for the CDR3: TGTGCCAGCAGTTTACTAGCGGGGGAACACAATGAGCAGTTCTTC.

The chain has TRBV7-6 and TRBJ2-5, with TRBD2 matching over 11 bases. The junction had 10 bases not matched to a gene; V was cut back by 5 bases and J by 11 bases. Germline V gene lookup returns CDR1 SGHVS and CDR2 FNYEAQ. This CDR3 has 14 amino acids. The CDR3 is CASSRRLAGSEQYF. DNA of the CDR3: TGTGCCAGCAGCCGTCGACTAGCGGGGTCGGAACAGTACTTC.

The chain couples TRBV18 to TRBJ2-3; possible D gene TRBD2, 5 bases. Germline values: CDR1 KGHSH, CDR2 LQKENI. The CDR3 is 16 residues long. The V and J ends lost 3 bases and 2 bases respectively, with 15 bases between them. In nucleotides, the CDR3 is TGTGCCAGCTCACCTCCCGTGGGGAGAAACACAGATACGCAGTATTTT. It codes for CASSPPVGRNTDTQYF.

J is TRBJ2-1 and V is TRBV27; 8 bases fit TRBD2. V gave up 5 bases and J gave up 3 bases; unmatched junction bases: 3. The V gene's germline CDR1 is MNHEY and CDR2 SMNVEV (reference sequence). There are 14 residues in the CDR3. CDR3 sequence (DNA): TGTGCCAGCAGTCCTAGCGGGTTCTACAATGAGCAGTTCTTC. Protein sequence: CASSPSGFYNEQFF.

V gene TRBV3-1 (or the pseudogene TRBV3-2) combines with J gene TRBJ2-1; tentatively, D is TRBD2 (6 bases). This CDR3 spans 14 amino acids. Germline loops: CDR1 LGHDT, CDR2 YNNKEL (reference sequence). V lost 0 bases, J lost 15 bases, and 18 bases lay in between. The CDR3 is CASSQDWDSRTRFF. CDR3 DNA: TGTGCCAGCAGCCAAGACTGGGACTCCCGAACTCGGTTCTTC.

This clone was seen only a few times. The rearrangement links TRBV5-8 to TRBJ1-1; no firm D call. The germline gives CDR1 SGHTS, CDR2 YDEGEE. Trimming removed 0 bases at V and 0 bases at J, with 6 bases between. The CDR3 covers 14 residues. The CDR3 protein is CASSLGPMNTEAFF. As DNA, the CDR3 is TGTGCCAGCAGCTTGGGGCCGATGAACACTGAAGCTTTCTTT.

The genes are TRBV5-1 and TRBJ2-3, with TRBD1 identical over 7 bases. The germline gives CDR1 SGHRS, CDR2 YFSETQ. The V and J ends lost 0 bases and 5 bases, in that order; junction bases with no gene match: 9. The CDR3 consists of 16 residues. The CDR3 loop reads CASSLAKTGKGDTQYF. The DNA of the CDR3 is TGCGCCAGCAGCTTGGCCAAGACAGGGAAGGGAGATACGCAGTATTTT.

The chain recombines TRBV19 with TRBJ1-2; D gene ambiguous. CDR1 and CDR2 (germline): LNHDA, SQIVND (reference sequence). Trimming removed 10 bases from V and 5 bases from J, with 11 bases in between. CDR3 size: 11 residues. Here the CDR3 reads CATSGPYGYTF. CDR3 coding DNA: TGTGCCACCTCAGGCCCGTATGGCTACACCTTC.

CDR3 residues: CASSYSLTGGHEQYF. CDR3 in DNA: TGTGCCAGCAGTTACTCGCTAACAGGGGGCCACGAGCAGTACTTC. V gene TRBV6-5 combines with J gene TRBJ2-7, with TRBD1 matching 9 bases. The CDR3 is 15 residues long. The V gene's germline CDR1 is MNHEY and CDR2 SVGAGI. Trimming cost V 0 bases and J 5 bases; bases outside gene matches: 5.